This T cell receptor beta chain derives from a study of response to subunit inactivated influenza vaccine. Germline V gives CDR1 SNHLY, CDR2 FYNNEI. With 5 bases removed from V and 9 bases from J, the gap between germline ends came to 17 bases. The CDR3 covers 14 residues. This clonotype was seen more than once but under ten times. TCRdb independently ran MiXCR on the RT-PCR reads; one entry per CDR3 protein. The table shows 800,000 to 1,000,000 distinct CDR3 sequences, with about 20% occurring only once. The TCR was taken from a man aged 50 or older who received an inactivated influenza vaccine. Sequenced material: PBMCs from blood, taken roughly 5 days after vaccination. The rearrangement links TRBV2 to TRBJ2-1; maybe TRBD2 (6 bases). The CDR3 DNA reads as TGTGCCAGCAGTCTTCAGGGACTGCTTGGTGAGCAGTTCTTC. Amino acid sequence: CASSLQGLLGEQFF. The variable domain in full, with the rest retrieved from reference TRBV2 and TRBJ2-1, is EPEVTQTPSHQVTQMGQEVILRCVPISNHLYFYWYRQILGQKVEFLVSFYNNEISEKSEIFDDQFSVERPDGSNFTLKIRSTKLEDSAMYFCASSLQGLLGEQFFGPGTRLTVL.